This T cell receptor beta chain was sequenced during a study of cytomegalovirus exposure and HLA in healthy donors. Study-wide context: Early released data had roughly 81 million unique TCRs, all coming from HLA-typed donors.

Trimming took 2 bases from V and 1 from J, leaving 5 bases between them. Germline lookup yields CDR1 SGHRS and CDR2 YFSETQ. The CDR3 sequence is 13 residues long. Details on this clone: What it recognizes is unknown.

PCR amplification relied on 60 Vbeta primers (plus 13 Jbeta primers). TCRdb's copy holds only in-frame clones and misses some; the assay was immunoSEQ multiplex PCR. This sample carries just under 150,000 clones, roughly 76% of them seen once, and the ten largest clones take 2.5% to 3.5%. Regarding the study as a whole: Analyzed later, most CMV-associated TCR beta chains appeared HLA-restricted. The listing of about 150 TCR beta chains classed them as cytomegalovirus-associated.

The receptor comes from a woman in her thirties in good health and CMV-seronegative. The gene calls are TRBV5-1 and TRBJ2-3; D gene uncertain. The material sequenced was PBMCs. As DNA, the CDR3 is TGCGCCAGCAGCTTCAGTGGCACAGATACGCAGTATTTT. Amino acid sequence: CASSFSGTDTQYF.